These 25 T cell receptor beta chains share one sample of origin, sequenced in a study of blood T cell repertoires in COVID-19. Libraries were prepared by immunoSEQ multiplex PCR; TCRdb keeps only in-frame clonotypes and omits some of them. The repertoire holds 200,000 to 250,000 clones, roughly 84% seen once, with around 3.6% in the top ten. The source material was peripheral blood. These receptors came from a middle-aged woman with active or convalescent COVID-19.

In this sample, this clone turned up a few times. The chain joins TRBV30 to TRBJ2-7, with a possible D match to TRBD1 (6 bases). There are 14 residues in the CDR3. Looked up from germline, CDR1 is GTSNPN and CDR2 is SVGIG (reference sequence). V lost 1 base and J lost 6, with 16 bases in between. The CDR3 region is CAWSGRGPEGEQYF. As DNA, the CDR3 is TGTGCCTGGAGTGGCAGGGGCCCCGAAGGCGAGCAGTACTTC.

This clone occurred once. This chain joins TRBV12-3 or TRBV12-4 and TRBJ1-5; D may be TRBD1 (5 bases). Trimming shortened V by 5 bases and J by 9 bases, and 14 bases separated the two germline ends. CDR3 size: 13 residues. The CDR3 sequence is CASSLREAGPQHF. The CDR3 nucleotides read TGTGCCAGCAGTCTCAGGGAGGCGGGGCCCCAGCATTTT.

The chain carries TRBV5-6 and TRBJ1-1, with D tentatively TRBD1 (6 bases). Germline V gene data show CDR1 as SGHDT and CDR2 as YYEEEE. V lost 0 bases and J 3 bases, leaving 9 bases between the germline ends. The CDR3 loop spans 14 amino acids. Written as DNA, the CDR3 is TGTGCCAGCAGCTTGGGACAGGCTTACACTGAAGCTTTCTTT. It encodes CASSLGQAYTEAFF.

CDR3 coding DNA: TGTGCCTTAAACAGGGCGACCCCAGAGACCCAGTACTTC. Translation gives CALNRATPETQYF. The chain links TRBV30 to TRBJ2-5, with D possibly being TRBD1 (6 bases). CDR1 is GTSNPN and CDR2 is SVGIG in the germline V gene (reference sequence). This CDR3 region has 13 residues. V lost 7 bases, J lost 4 bases, and 16 bases lay in between.

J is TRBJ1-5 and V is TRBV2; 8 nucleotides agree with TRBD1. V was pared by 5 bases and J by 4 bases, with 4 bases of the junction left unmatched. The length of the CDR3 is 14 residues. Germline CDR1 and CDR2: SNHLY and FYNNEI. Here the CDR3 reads CASSSYRGNQPQHF. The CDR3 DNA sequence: TGTGCCAGCAGTTCGTACAGGGGGAATCAGCCCCAGCATTTT.

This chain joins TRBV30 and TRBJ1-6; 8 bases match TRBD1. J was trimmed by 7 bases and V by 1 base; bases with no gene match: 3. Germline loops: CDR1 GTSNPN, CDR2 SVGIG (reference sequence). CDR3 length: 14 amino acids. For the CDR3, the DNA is TGTGCCTGGAGTGGGGACAGGTCAAATTCACCCCTCCACTTT. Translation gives CAWSGDRSNSPLHF.

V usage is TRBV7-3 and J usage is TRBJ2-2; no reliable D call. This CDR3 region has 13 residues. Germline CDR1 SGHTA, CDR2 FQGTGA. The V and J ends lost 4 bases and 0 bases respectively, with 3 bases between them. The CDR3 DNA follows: TGTGCCAGCAGCTCTTCGAACACCGGGGAGCTGTTTTTT. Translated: CASSSSNTGELFF. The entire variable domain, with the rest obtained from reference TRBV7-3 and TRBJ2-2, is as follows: GAGVSQTPSNKVTEKGKYVELRCDPISGHTALYWYRQSLGQGPEFLIYFQGTGAADDSGLPNDRFFAVRPEGSVSTLKIQRTERGDSAVYLCASSSSNTGELFFGEGSRLTVL.

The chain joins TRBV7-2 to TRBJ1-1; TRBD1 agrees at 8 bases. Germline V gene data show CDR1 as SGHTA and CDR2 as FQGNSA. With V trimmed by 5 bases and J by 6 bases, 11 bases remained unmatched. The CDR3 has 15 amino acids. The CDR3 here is CASSPSRGRSAEAFF. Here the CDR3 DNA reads TGTGCCAGCAGCCCTTCCAGGGGGCGCTCAGCTGAAGCTTTCTTT.

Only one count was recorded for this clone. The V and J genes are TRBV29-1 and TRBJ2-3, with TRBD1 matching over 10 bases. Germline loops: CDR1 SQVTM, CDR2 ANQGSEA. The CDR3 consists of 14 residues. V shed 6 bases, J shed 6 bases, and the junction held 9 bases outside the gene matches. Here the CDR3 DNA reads TGCAGCGTAGAACCCGGGACAGGGGTTGATACGCAGTATTTT. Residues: CSVEPGTGVDTQYF.

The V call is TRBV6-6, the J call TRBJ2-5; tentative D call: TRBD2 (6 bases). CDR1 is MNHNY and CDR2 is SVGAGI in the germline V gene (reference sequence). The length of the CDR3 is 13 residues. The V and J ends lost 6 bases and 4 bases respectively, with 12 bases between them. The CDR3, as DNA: TGTGCCAGCAGCCACGGGGGTGGAGAGACCCAGTACTTC. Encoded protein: CASSHGGGETQYF.

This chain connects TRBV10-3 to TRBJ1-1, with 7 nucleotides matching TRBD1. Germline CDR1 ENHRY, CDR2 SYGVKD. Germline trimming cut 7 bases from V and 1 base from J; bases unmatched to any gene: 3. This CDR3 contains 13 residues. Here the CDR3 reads CAITRTGNTEAFF. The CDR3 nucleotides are TGTGCCATCACCCGGACAGGGAACACTGAAGCTTTCTTT.

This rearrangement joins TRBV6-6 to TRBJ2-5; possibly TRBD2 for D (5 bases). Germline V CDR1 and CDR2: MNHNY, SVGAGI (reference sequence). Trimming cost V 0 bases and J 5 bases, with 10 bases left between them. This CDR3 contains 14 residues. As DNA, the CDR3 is TGTGCCAGCAGTTACTCGGTGACTATGGAGACCCAGTACTTC. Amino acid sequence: CASSYSVTMETQYF.

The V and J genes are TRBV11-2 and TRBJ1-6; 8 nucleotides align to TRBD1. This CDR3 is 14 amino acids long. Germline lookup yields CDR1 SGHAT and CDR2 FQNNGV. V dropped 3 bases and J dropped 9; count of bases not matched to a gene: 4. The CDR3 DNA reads TGTGCCAGCAGCTTGCAGGGGGCGGGTTCACCCCTCCACTTT. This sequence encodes CASSLQGAGSPLHF.

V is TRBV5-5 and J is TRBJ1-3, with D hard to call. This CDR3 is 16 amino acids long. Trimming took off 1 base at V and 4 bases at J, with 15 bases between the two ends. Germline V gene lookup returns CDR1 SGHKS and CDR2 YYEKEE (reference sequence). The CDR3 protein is CASSLSVPPLGNTIYF. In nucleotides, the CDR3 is TGTGCCAGCAGCTTGTCAGTTCCCCCGCTCGGAAACACCATATATTTT.

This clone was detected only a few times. The CDR3 is CASSSDSDRSYEQYF. CDR3 DNA sequence: TGTGCCAGCTCATCTGATTCGGACAGATCGTACGAGCAGTACTTC. This chain connects TRBV18 to TRBJ2-7; possibly TRBD1 for D (6 bases). The CDR3 extends over 15 amino acids. The V gene's germline CDR1 is KGHSH and CDR2 LQKENI. V lost 5 bases, J lost 4 bases, and 18 bases lay in between.

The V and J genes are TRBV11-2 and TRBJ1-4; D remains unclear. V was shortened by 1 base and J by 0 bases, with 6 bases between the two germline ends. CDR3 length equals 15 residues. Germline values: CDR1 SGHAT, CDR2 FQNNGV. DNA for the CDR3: TGTGCCAGCAGCTTAGCTCCTGCAACTAATGAAAAACTGTTTTTT. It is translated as CASSLAPATNEKLFF. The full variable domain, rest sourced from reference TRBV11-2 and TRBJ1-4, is EAGVAQSPRYKIIEKRQSVAFWCNPISGHATLYWYQQILGQGPKLLIQFQNNGVVDDSQLPKDRFSAERLKGVDSTLKIQPAKLEDSAVYLCASSLAPATNEKLFFGSGTQLSVL.

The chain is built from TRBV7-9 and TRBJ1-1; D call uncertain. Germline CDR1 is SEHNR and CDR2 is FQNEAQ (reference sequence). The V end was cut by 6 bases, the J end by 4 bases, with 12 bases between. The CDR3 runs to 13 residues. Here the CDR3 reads CASSFDWSTEAFF. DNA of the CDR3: TGTGCCAGCAGTTTCGACTGGAGCACTGAAGCTTTCTTT.

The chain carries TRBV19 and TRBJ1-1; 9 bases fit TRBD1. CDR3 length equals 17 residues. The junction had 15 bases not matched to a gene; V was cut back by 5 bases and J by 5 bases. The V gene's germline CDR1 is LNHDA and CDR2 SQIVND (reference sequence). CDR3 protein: CASSLIGGTGKETEAFF. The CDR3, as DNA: TGTGCCAGTAGTCTAATCGGGGGGACAGGGAAGGAGACTGAAGCTTTCTTT. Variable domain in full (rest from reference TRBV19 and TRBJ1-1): DGGITQSPKYLFRKEGQNVTLSCEQNLNHDAMYWYRQDPGQGLRLIYYSQIVNDFQKGDIAEGYSVSREKKESFPLTVTSAQKNPTAFYLCASSLIGGTGKETEAFFGQGTRLTVV.

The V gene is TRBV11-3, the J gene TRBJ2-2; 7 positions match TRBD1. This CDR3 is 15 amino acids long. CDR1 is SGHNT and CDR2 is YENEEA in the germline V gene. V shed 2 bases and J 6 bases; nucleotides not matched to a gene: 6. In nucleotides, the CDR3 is TGTGCCAGCAGCTTAACGGGACAGATGTCCGGGGAGCTGTTTTTT. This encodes CASSLTGQMSGELFF.

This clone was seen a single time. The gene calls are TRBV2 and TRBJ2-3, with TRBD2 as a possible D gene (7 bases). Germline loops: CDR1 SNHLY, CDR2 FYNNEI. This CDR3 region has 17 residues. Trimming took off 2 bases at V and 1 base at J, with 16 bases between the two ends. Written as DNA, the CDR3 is TGTGCCAGCAGTGAATCCTTAGGGGGGGCCGGCACAGATACGCAGTATTTT. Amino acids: CASSESLGGAGTDTQYF.

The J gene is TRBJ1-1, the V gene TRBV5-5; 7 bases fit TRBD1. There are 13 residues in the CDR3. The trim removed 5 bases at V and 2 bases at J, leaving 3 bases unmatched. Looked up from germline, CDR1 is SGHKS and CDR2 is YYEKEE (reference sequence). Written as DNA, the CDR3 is TGTGCCAGCAGGCGACAGGGAAACACTGAAGCTTTCTTT. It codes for CASRRQGNTEAFF.

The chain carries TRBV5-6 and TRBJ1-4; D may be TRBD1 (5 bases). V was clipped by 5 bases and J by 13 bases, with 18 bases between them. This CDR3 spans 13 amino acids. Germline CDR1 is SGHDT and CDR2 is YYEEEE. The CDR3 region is CASSLWGQGVLFF. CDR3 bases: TGTGCCAGCAGTCTTTGGGGTCAGGGCGTACTGTTTTTT.

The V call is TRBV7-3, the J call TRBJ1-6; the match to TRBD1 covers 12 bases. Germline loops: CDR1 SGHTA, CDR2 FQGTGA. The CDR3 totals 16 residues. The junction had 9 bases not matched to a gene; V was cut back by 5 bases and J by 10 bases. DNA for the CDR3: TGTGCCAGCAGCGCTAGGGACAGGGGGCATGTATCACCCCTCCACTTT. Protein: CASSARDRGHVSPLHF.

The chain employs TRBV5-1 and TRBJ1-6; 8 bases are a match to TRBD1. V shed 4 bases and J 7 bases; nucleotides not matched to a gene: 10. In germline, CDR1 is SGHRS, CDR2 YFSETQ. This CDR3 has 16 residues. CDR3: CASSPSDRASNSPLHF. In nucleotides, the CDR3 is TGCGCCAGCAGCCCCTCGGACAGGGCGTCCAATTCACCCCTCCACTTT.

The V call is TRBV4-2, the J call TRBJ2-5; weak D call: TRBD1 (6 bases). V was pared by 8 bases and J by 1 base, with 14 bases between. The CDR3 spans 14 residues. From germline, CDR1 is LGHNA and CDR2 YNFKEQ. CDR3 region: CASRREGGQETQYF. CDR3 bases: TGTGCCAGCCGCCGGGAAGGGGGCCAAGAGACCCAGTACTTC.